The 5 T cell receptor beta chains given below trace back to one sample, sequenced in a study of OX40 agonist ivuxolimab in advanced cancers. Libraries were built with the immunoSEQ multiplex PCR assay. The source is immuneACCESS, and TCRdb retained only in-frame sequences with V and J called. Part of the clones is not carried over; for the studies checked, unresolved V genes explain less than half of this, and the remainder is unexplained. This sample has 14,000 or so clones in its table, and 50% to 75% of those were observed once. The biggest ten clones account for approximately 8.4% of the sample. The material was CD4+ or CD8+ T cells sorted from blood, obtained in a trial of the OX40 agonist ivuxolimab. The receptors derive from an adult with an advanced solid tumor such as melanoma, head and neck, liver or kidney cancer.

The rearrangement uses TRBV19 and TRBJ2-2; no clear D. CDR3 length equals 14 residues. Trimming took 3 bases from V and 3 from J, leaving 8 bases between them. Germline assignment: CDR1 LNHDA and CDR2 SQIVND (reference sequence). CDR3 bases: TGTGCCAGTAGTATGTGGCAGGACACCGGGGAGCTGTTTTTT. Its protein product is CASSMWQDTGELFF.

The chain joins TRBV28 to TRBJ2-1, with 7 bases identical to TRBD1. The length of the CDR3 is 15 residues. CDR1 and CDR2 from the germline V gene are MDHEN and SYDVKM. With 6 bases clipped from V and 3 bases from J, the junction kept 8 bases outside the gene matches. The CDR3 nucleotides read TGTGCCAGCAGCCAGGGGGACAGTCTCTACAATGAGCAGTTCTTC. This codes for CASSQGDSLYNEQFF.

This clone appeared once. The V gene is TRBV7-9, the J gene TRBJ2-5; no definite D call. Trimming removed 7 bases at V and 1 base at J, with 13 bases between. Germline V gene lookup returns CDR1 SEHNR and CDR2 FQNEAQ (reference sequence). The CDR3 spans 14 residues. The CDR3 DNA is TGTGCCAGCAACAAAGGACCCACCCAAGAGACCCAGTACTTC. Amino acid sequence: CASNKGPTQETQYF.

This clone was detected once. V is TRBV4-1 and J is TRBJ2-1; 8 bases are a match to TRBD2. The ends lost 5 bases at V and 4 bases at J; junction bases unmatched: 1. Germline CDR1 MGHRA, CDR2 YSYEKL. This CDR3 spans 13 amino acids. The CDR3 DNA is TGCGCCAGCAGCAGCGGGGGATACAATGAGCAGTTCTTC. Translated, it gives CASSSGGYNEQFF.

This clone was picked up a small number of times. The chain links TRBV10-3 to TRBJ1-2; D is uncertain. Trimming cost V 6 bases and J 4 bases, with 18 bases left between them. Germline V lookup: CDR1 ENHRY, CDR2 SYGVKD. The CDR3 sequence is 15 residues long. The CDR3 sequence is CAISQENPHIYGYTF. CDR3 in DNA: TGTGCCATCAGCCAAGAGAACCCGCACATCTATGGCTACACCTTC.